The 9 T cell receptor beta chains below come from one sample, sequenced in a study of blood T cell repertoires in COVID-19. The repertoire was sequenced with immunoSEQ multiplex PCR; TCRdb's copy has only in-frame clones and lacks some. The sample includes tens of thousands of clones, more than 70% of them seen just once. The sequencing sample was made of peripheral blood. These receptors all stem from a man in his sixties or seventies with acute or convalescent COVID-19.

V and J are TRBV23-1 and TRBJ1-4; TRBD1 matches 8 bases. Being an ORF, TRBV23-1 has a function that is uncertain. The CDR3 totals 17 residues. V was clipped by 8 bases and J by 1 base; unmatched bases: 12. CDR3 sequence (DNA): TGCGCCAGCGGCGACAGGGGAGGAAGAGAAACTAATGAAAAACTGTTTTTT. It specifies CASGDRGGRETNEKLFF.

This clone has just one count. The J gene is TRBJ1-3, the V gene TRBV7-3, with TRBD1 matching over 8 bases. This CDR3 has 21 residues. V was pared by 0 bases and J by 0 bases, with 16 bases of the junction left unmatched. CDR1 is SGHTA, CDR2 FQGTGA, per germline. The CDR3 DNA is TGTGCCAGCAGCTTAACGTTTATTCTGGACAGGGCCGCGATCTCTGGAAACACCATATATTTT. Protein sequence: CASSLTFILDRAAISGNTIYF.

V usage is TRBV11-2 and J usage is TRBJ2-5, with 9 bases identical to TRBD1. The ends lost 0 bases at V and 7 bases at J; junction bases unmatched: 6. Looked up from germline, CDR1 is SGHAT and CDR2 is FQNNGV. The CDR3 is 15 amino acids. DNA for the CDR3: TGTGCCAGCAGCTTAGACTTGGGGACAGGGTTGACCCAGTACTTC. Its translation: CASSLDLGTGLTQYF.

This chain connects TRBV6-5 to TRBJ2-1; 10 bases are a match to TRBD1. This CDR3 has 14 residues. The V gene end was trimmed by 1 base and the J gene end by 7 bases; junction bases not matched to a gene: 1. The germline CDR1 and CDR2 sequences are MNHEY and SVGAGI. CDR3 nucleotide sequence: TGTGCCAGCAGTTACTTGGGACAGGGGAATGAGCAGTTCTTC. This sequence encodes CASSYLGQGNEQFF.

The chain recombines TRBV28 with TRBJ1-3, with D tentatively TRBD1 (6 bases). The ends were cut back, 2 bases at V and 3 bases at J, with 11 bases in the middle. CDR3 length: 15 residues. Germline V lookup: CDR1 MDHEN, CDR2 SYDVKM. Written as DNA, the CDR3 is TGTGCCAGCAGTTTACCAGGGGCTAGTGGAAACACCATATATTTT. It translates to CASSLPGASGNTIYF.

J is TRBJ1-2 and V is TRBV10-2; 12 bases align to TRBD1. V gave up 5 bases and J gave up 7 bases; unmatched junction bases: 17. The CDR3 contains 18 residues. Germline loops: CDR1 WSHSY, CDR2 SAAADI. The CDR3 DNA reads TGCGCCAGCAGTTACGGGGGGACAGGGGGCCCGAGGAGGGGTGGCTACACCTTC. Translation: CASSYGGTGGPRRGGYTF.

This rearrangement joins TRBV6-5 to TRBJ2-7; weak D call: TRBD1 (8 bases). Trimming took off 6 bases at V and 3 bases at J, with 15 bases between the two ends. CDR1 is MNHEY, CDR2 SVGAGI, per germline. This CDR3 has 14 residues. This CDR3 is CASRDRAGVYEQYF. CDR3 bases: TGTGCCAGCAGGGACAGGGCGGGGGTCTACGAGCAGTACTTC.

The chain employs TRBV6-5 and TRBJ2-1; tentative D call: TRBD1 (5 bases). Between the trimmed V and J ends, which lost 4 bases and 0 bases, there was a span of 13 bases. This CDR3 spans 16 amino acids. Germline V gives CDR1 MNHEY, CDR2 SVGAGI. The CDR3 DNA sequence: TGTGCCAGCAGTTCAGGACACCTGAGCTCCTACAATGAGCAGTTCTTC. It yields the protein CASSSGHLSSYNEQFF.

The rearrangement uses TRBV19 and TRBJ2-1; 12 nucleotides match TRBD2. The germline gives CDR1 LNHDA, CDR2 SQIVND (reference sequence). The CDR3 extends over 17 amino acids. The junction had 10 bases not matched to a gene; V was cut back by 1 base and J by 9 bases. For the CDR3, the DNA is TGTGCCAGTAGTATAGGGGTGGCTAGCGGGGGGGCCGTTGAGCAGTTCTTC. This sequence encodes CASSIGVASGGAVEQFF.